The T cell receptor beta chain described here comes from a study of T cell responses to AZD1222 COVID-19 vaccine. The CDR3 totals 11 residues. Between the trimmed V and J ends, which lost 6 bases and 4 bases, there was a span of 7 bases. CDR1 and CDR2 (germline): SNHLY, FYNNEI. Profiled with immunoSEQ multiplex PCR; TCRdb holds only in-frame clones, not every one. The sample records 150,000 to 200,000 clones, approximately 92% being singletons. The chain uses TRBV2 and TRBJ2-7, with D unresolved. This TCR came from an adult in good health. Material: peripheral blood, obtained on day 0 of AZD1222 vaccination. The CDR3 spells CASRPAYEQYF. DNA for the CDR3: TGTGCCAGCAGGCCTGCTTACGAGCAGTACTTC.